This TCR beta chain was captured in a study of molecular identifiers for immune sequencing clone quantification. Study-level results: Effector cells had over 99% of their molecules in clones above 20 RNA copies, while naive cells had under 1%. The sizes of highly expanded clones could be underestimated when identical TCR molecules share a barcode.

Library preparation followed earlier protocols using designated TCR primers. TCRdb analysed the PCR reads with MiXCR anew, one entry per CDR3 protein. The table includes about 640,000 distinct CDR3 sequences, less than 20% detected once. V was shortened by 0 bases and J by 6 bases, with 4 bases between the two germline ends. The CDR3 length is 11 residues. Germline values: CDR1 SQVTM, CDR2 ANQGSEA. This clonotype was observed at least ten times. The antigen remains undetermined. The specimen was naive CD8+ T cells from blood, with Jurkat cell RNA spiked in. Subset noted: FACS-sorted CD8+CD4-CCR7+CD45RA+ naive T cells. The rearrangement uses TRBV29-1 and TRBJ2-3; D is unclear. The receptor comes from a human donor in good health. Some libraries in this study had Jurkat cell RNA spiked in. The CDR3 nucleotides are TGCAGCGTTGAAGACGTGGATACGCAGTATTTT. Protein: CSVEDVDTQYF.